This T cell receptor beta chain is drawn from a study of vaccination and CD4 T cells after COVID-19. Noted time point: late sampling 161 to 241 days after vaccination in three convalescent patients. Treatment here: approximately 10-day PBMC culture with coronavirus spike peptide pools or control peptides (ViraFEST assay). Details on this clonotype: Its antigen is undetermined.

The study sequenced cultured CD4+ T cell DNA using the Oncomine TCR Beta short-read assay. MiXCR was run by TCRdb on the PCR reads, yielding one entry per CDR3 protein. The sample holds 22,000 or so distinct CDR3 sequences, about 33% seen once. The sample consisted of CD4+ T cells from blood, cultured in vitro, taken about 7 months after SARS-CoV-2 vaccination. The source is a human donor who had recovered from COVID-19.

The CDR3 bases are TGCAGTGCTAGAGATCGAGTAGGGAATTCACCCCTCCACTTT. Translation gives CSARDRVGNSPLHF. The chain employs TRBV20-1 and TRBJ1-6; D is unclear. Between the trimmed V and J ends, which lost 0 bases and 7 bases, there was a span of 10 bases. This CDR3 comprises 14 residues. Germline V CDR1 and CDR2: DFQATT, SNEGSKA (reference sequence).